The subject of this entry is one T cell receptor (beta chain). Some clones are missing from TCRdb's copy, which holds only in-frame ones; the method was immunoSEQ multiplex PCR. In the table there are about 380,000 clones, roughly 94% of which are singletons. This specimen comes from a study of shared T cell receptors in the human thymus. Sequencing used thymocytes. The clonotype was recovered from a human donor.

CDR3 region: CASSVVLAGGPTGELFF. The CDR3 region has the DNA TGTGCCAGCAGTGTGGTTCTAGCGGGAGGGCCGACCGGGGAGCTGTTTTTT. V usage is TRBV2 and J usage is TRBJ2-2; 12 positions match TRBD2. There are 17 residues in the CDR3. Germline CDR1 SNHLY, CDR2 FYNNEI. The V segment lost 4 bases and the J segment 5 bases; nucleotides outside the gene matches: 8.